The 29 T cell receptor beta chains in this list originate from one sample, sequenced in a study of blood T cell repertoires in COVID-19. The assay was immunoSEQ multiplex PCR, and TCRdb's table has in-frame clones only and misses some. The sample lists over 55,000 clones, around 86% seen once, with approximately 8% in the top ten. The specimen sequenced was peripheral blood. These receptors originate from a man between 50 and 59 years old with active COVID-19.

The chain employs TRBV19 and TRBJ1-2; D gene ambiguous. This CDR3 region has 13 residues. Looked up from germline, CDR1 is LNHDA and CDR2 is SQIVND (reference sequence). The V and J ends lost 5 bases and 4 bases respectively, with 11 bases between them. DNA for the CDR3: TGTGCCAGTAGTGGAACTGGGCCCTATGGCTACACCTTC. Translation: CASSGTGPYGYTF.

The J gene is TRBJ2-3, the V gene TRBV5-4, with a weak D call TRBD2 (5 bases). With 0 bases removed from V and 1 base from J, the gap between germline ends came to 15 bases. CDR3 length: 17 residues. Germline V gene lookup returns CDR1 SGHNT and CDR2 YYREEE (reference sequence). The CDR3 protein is CASSLARSGGGTDTQYF. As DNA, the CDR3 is TGTGCCAGCAGCTTGGCCCGGAGCGGAGGCGGCACAGATACGCAGTATTTT. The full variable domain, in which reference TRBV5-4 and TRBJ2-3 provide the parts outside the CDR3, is ETGVTQSPTHLIKTRGQQVTLRCSSQSGHNTVSWYQQALGQGPQFIFQYYREEENGRGNFPPRFSGLQFPNYSSELNVNALELDDSALYLCASSLARSGGGTDTQYFGPGTRLTVL.

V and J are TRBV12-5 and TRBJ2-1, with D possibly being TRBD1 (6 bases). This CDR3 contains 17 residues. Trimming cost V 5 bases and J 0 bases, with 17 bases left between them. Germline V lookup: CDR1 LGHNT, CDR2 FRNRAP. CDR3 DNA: TGTGCTAGTGGTCTACGGGATTTAGGGGGCTCCTACAATGAGCAGTTCTTC. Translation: CASGLRDLGGSYNEQFF.

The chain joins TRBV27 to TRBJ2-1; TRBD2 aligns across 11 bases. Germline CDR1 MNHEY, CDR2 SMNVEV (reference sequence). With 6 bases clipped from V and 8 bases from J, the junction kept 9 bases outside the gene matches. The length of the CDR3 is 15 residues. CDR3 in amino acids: CASRARTSGLYEQFF. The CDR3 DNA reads TGTGCCAGCAGGGCACGGACTAGCGGGTTGTATGAGCAGTTCTTC.

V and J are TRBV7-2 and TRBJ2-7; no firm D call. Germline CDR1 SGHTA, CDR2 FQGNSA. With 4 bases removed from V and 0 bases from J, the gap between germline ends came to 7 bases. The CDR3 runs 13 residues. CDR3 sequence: CASSSRNSYEQYF. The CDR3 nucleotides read TGTGCCAGCAGCTCTAGAAACTCCTACGAGCAGTACTTC.

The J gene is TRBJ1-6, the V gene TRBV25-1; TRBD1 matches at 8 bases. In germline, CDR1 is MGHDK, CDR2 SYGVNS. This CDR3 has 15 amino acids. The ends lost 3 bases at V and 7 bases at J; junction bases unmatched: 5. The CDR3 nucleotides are TGTGCCAGCAGTGACCCCGGACAGGGCAATTCACCCCTCCACTTT. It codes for CASSDPGQGNSPLHF.

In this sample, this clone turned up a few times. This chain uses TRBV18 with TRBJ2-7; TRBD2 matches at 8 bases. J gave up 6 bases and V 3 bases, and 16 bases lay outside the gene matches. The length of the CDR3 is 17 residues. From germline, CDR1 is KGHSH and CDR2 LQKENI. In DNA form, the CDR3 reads TGTGCCAGCTCACCTAGGACTAGCAAGATCATGGGCTCCGAGCAGTACTTC. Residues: CASSPRTSKIMGSEQYF.

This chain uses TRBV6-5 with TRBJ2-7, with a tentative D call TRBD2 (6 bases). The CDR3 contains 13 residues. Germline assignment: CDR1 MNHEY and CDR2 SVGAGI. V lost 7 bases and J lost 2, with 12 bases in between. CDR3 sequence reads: CASTIAETYEQYF. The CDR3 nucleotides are TGTGCCAGCACGATAGCGGAGACCTACGAGCAGTACTTC.

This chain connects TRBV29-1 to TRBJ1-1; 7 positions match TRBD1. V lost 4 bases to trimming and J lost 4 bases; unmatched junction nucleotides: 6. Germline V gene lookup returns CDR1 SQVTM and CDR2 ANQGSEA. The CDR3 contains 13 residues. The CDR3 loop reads CSVGRGQGTEAFF. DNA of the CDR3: TGCAGCGTTGGTAGGGGGCAGGGCACTGAAGCTTTCTTT.

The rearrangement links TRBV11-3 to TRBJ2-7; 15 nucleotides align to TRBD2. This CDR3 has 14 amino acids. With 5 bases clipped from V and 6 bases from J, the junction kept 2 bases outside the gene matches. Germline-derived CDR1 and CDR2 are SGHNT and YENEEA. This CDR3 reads CASSEGLAGGEQYF. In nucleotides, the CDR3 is TGTGCCAGCAGCGAGGGACTAGCGGGAGGCGAGCAGTACTTC.

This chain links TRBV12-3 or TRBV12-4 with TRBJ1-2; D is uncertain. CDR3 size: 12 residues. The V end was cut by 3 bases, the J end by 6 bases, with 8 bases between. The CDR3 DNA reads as TGTGCCAGCAGTTTCCGGTTGGATGGCTACACCTTC. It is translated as CASSFRLDGYTF.

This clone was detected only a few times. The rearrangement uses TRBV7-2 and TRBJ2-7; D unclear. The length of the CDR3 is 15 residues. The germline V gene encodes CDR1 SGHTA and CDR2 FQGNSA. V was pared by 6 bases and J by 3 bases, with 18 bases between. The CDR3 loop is CASRFDGSRLYEQYF. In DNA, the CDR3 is TGTGCCAGCAGATTCGACGGGTCCCGACTCTACGAGCAGTACTTC.

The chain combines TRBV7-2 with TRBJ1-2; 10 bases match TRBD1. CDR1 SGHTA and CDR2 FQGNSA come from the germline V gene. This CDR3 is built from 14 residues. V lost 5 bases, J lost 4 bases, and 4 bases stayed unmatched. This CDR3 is CASSPGTGAYGYTF. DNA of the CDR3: TGTGCCAGCAGCCCCGGGACAGGGGCCTATGGCTACACCTTC.

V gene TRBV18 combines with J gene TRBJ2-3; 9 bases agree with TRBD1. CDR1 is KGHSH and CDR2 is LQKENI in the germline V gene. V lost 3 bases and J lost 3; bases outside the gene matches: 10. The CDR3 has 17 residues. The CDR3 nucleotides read TGTGCCAGCTCACCTACGCCGGGACAGGGTATGACAGATACGCAGTATTTT. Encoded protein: CASSPTPGQGMTDTQYF.

The CDR3 DNA reads TGTGCCAGCAGCCCGGACAGGGGGAGGGAGACCCAGTACTTC. Encoded protein: CASSPDRGRETQYF. This sequence joins TRBV7-2 and TRBJ2-5, with 10 bases that match TRBD1. V shed 5 bases, J shed 5 bases, and the junction held 5 bases outside the gene matches. CDR3 length: 14 residues. Per the germline V gene, CDR1 is SGHTA and CDR2 is FQGNSA.

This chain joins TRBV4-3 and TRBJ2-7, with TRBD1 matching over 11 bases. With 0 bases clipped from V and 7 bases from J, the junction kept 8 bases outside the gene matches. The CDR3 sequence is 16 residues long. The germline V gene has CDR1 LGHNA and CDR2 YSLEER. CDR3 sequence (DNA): TGCGCCAGCAGCCAAGATGCGGGGACAGGGGGTCGAGAGCAGTACTTC. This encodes CASSQDAGTGGREQYF.

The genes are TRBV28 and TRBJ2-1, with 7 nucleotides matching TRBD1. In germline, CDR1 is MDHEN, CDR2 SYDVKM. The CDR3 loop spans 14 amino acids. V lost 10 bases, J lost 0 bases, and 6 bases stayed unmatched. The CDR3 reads CAITPGGSYNEQFF. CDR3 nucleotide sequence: TGTGCCATCACACCAGGGGGCTCCTACAATGAGCAGTTCTTC.

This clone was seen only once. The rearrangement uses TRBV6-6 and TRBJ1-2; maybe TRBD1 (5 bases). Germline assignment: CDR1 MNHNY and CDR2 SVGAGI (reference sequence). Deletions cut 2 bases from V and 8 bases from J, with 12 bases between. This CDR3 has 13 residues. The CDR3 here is CASSYRGTEGYTF. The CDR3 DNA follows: TGTGCCAGCAGTTACAGGGGAACGGAGGGCTACACCTTC.

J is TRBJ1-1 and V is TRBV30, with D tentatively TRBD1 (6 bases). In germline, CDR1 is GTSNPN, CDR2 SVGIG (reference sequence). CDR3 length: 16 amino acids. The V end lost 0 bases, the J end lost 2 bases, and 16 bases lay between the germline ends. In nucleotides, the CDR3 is TGTGCCTGGAGTGTTGGGTTCAGGGGAAGAAACACTGAAGCTTTCTTT. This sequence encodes CAWSVGFRGRNTEAFF. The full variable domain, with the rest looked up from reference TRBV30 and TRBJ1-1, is SQTIHQWPATLVQPVGSPLSLECTVEGTSNPNLYWYRQAAGRGLQLLFYSVGIGQISSEVPQNLSASRPQDRQFILSSKKLLLSDSGFYLCAWSVGFRGRNTEAFFGQGTRLTVV.

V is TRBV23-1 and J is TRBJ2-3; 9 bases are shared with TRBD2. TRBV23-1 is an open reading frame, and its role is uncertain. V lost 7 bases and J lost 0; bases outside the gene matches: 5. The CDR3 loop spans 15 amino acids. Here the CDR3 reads CASTPSGTSTDTQYF. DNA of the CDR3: TGCGCCAGCACCCCTAGCGGGACCAGCACAGATACGCAGTATTTT.

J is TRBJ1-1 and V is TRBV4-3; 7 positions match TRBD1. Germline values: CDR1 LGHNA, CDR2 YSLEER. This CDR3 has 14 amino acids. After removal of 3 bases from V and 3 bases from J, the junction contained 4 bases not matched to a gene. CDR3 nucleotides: TGCGCCAGCAGCCAGATCGACAGGGACACTGAAGCTTTCTTT. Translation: CASSQIDRDTEAFF.

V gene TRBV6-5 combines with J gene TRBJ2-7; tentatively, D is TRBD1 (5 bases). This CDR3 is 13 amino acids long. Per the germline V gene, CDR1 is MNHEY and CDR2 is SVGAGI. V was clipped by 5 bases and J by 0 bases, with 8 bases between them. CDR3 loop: CASSKQGSYEQYF. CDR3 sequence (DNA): TGTGCCAGCAGTAAGCAGGGCTCCTACGAGCAGTACTTC.

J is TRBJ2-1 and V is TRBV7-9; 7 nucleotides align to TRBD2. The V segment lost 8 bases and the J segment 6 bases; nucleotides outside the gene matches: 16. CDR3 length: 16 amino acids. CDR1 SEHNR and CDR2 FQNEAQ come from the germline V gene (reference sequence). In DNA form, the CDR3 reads TGTGCCAGCGGCCCTCCTAACGCGGGAGCCCTCAATGAGCAGTTCTTC. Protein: CASGPPNAGALNEQFF.

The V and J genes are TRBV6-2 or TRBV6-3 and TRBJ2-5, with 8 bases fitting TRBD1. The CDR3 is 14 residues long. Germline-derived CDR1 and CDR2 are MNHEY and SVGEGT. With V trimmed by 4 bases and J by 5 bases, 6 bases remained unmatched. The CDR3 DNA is TGTGCCAGCAGTTTTCCCCGACAGGGGGAGACCCAGTACTTC. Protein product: CASSFPRQGETQYF.

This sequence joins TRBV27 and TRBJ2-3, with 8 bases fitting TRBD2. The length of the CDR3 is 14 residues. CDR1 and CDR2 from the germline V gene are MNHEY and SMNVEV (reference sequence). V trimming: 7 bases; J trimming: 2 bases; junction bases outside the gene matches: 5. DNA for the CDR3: TGTGCCAGCACTCTCGGGGGGGCCACAGATACGCAGTATTTT. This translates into CASTLGGATDTQYF.

DNA for the CDR3: TGTGCCAGCTCACCTCCGGGACAGGGGACTGGCTACACCTTC. It is translated as CASSPPGQGTGYTF. The genes are TRBV18 and TRBJ1-2; 10 positions agree with TRBD1. Germline CDR1 is KGHSH and CDR2 is LQKENI. J was trimmed by 7 bases and V by 3 bases; bases with no gene match: 5. The CDR3 is 14 amino acids.

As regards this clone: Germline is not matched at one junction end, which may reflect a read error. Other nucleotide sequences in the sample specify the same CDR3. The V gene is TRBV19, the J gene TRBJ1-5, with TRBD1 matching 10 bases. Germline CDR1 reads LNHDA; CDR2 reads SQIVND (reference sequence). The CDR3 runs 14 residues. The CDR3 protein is CASRTGGVRQPQHF. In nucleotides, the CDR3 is TGTGCCAGTAGGACAGGGGGCGTAAGACAGCCTCAGCATTTT.

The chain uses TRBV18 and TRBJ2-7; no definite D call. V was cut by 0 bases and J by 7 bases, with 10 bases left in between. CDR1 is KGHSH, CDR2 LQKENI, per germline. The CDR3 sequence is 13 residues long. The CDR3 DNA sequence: TGTGCCAGCTCACCACCGTCTTCGGTGGAGCAGTACTTC. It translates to CASSPPSSVEQYF. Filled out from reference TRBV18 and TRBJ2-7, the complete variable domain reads NAGVMQNPRHLVRRRGQEARLRCSPMKGHSHVYWYRQLPEEGLKFMVYLQKENIIDESGMPKERFSAEFPKEGPSILRIQQVVRGDSAAYFCASSPPSSVEQYFGPGTRLTVT.

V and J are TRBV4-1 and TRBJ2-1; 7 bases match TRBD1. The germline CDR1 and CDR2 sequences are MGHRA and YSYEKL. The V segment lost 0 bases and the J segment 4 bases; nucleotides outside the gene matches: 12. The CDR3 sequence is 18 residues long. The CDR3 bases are TGCGCCAGCAGCCAAGATGGTGGACCGGGACAGCCATACAATGAGCAGTTCTTC. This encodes CASSQDGGPGQPYNEQFF.